Listed below are T cell receptor beta chains from one sample, sequenced in a study of Graves' ophthalmopathy and Graves' hyperthyroidism. TCRdb reanalysed the multiplex PCR reads using MiXCR and keeps one entry per CDR3 protein. This sample has about 1.1 million distinct CDR3 sequences, with around a third found just once. Sequencing input: peripheral blood or thyroid tissue (not recorded which). These receptors were collected from an adult man with Graves' hyperthyroidism. Each CDR3 is given without its conserved first and last residue. Each record gives: D gene, J gene, V gene, CDR3 protein. D genes are given only for firm matches.

>NA|TRBJ2-5|TRBV7-2
ASSPQGTRETQY
>TRBD2|TRBJ2-6|TRBV4-2
ASSELAGNSGANVLT
>NA|TRBJ1-6|TRBV4-3
ASSQVGKDSPLH
>TRBD1|TRBJ2-7|TRBV5-1
ASSLAAPRQGAYEQY
>NA|NA|TRBV7-2
ASRSLVGFAKNIQY
>TRBD1|TRBJ2-5|TRBV20-1
SVWDRGKTQY
>NA|TRBJ1-2|TRBV10-3
ASRQPPYVQGNGYT
>NA|TRBJ1-1|TRBV9
ASSVGLADTEAF
>TRBD1|TRBJ1-1|TRBV6-6
ASSRIQGSTEAF
>TRBD1|TRBJ2-5|TRBV7-9
ASSRQGKRLGETQY
>NA|TRBJ1-6|TRBV20-1
SARVGSPLH
>NA|TRBJ1-1|TRBV20-1
SALTRTEAF
>TRBD1|TRBJ1-1|TRBV3-1
ASGGPGGLNTEAF
>TRBD1|TRBJ1-3|TRBV10-3
AIRTDRGDGNTIY
>NA|TRBJ2-2|TRBV12-3/TRBV12-4
ASRPAQNTGELF
>NA|TRBJ1-2|TRBV25-1
AWSALCGYT
>NA|TRBJ1-1|TRBV29-1
SARSRREAF
>TRBD1|TRBJ2-2|TRBV12-3/TRBV12-4
ASSFGTGQVTGELF
>TRBD1|TRBJ2-7|TRBV10-3
ASSHGQARYEQY
>NA|TRBJ2-7|TRBV9
ASSSKRAGTSYEQY
>NA|TRBJ1-1|TRBV19
ASSPAGRDEAF
>NA|NA|TRBV29-1
SVDRLRGGAAYEQY
>NA|TRBJ2-7|TRBV5-1
ASSLAAGSTTREQY
>TRBD1|TRBJ1-4|TRBV9
ASSPGQGDGEKLF
>TRBD1|TRBJ1-1|TRBV4-3
ASSPRADREAF
>NA|TRBJ1-4|TRBV10-2
ASRRPNEKLF
>TRBD1|TRBJ2-7|TRBV29-1
SVGGGSTYEQY
>TRBD1|TRBJ2-7|TRBV7-8
ASSLTRQGGTYEQY
>NA|TRBJ2-7|TRBV4-3
ASSQEVRGSTYEQY
>NA|TRBJ1-2|TRBV7-9
ASSVGLDSGGYT
>NA|TRBJ2-2|TRBV5-4
ASSPLRGGGAAGELF
>NA|TRBJ2-7|TRBV10-3
AIINGSYEQY
>NA|TRBJ1-1|TRBV12-3/TRBV12-4
ASGAGTEAF
>NA|TRBJ2-2|TRBV12-3/TRBV12-4
ASSVGRELF
>NA|TRBJ1-6|TRBV20-1
SAMVGDYNSPLH
>NA|TRBJ1-1|TRBV12-3/TRBV12-4
AIRRGNTEAF
>NA|TRBJ2-3|TRBV15
ASSREGTLGTDTQY
>TRBD1|TRBJ1-5|TRBV19
ASAWTGFGDQPQH
>NA|TRBJ2-2|TRBV6-2/TRBV6-3
ASRPIVTGSSGELF
>TRBD1|TRBJ2-7|TRBV10-2
ASGNTTGGEYEQY
>TRBD1|TRBJ1-6|TRBV5-1
ASSPDRGSNSPLH
>NA|TRBJ2-5|TRBV10-3
ANEGIRETQY
>NA|TRBJ2-7|TRBV10-3
AISEPGTLYEQY
>NA|TRBJ1-5|TRBV20-1
SATDGQTQH
>NA|TRBJ1-5|TRBV7-8
ASRSGQSNQPQH
>NA|TRBJ1-4|TRBV5-6
ASTGQFNEKLF
>NA|TRBJ2-7|TRBV7-2
ASSRPGRQSSYEQY
>NA|TRBJ2-5|TRBV5-4
ASRQGFGETQY
>NA|TRBJ1-5|TRBV19
ASSTESTVSDQPQH
>NA|TRBJ1-5|TRBV19
ASSILWSGDQPQH
>NA|TRBJ2-7|TRBV13
ASSLWG
>NA|TRBJ1-2|TRBV6-6
AGSSNYGYT
>NA|TRBJ1-2|TRBV5-1
ASSLTLGYGYT